The T cell receptor beta chain described here comes from a study of blood T cell repertoires in COVID-19 (dated by TCRdb to 2018 to 2021). Regarding the research as a whole: Collaborator samples came from the United States, Italy and Spain and covered acute and convalescent phases of COVID-19. The prospective study material was composed of cDNA or gDNA derived from T cells, B-cell-depleted T cells, or PBMCs. Subjects who had been exposed to COVID-19, were actively infected with it, or had recovered from it provided the deeply sampled blood TCRbeta repertoires that made up the dataset. The repertoires were made available in a free public database intended to serve as a resource for research on the immune response to SARS-CoV-2. Samples were obtained from the ongoing ImmuneRACE study (first 160 participants) and from some 1,300 subjects provided by 6 global collaborators. Nearly every sample came with metadata listing a de-identified subject ID, COVID-19 status, age in years and sex. Where available, HLA class I and class II types were taken from metadata supplied by the sample provider and were not determined by assay-based typing.

Summary of the overall study and its limitations: How much clinical and demographic metadata was included differed by source and by participant, and the metadata was provided uncurated.

A few counts support this clone. The antigen it binds to is not known. Base qualities are missing; no much larger clone stands one base away. Whole blood was collected in K2EDTA tubes by collaborating institutions according to the institutions' own protocols. Collaborator samples were shipped for TCRbeta analysis as frozen whole blood, isolated PBMCs, or DNA extracted from either sample type. Inclusive of the bounding cysteine and phenylalanine, the CDR3 is 12 residues long. Only CDR3 DNA remains: 36 bases, in frame from the first base. The immunoSEQ Assay, a bias-controlled multiplex PCR, was used to amplify TCRbeta CDR3 regions from genomic DNA. In the original analysis: Nucleated cell counts per sample were estimated from amplification of reference gene primers within the assay. To quantify the absolute abundance of each unique TCRbeta CDR3 rearrangement, sequence reads were collapsed and filtered. For each sample, productive Simpson clonality was calculated as the square root of Simpson's diversity index across productive rearrangements. Drawn from immuneACCESS, this table holds only the in-frame rearrangements with V and J called that TCRdb kept. Clones are partly lost; checked studies trace under half to an unresolved V gene and leave the rest unexplained. V and J calls and clone size are given by that table; D and trimming were obtained from the DNA. Within this sample are about 150,000 clones, with 75% to 90% of them counted one time only. The ten most abundant clones make up roughly 2% of the sample.

The V and J segments used are TRBV21-1 and TRBJ2-7; the table's D call TRBD1 went unverified against the DNA. TRBV21-1 is shown as a pseudogene. The sample consisted of peripheral blood. The clonotype originates from a man aged 70 or older with acute or convalescent COVID-19. The DNA is as follows: TGTGCCAGCCCACAGGGTAGGTGGGAGCAGTACTTC. Its protein product is CASPQGRWEQYF.